The T cell receptor beta chain under discussion was sequenced for a study of blood T cell repertoires in COVID-19. Study background: There were acute and convalescent COVID-19 samples, and they came from the United States, Italy and Spain.

Original analysis: Estimates of nucleated cell counts were drawn from the amplification of reference gene primers. Some clones are missing from TCRdb's copy, which holds only in-frame ones; the method was immunoSEQ multiplex PCR. Clone size and V and J calls were adopted from that table, with D and trimming inferred from the DNA. The table records about 28,000 clones, 84% of them present only once. Germline CDR1 and CDR2: SGDLS and YYNGEE. The CDR3 has 15 amino acids. V gave up 3 bases and J gave up 1 base, with 12 bases separating them. Sequencing used peripheral blood. This rearrangement joins TRBV9 to TRBJ2-3, with D possibly TRBD1 on 5 matching bases. This clonotype originated in a man between 65 and 85 years old with active COVID-19. The CDR3 bases are TGTGCCAGCAGCGAGCAGGGTCCGCGCACAGATACGCAGTATTTT. Protein sequence: CASSEQGPRTDTQYF.